The 21 T cell receptor beta chains below were found in one sample sequenced in a study of early T cells in non-severe SARS-CoV-2 infection (dated by TCRdb to about 2021). The library relied on 5' RACE. Sequenced using a NextSeq 500. TCRdb trimmed the raw reads at Q25, called clones with MiXCR and kept productive beta chains. For every CDR3 protein sequence, its rows merge into one entry that carries the most common genes and DNA. The sample records 20,000 to 30,000 distinct CDR3 sequences, 3.5% to 5% of which are singletons. The top ten constitute nearly 4.5% of the sample. Sequencing input: whole blood. The receptor source for this set is an adult who was a healthcare worker with PCR-confirmed SARS-CoV-2 infection or an uninfected control (not recorded which).

This clonotype was counted ten times or more. CDR3 protein: CASSSFTGGEEQYF. In DNA, the CDR3 is TGTGCCAGCTCATCCTTCACAGGGGGGGAAGAGCAGTACTTC. This rearrangement joins TRBV18 to TRBJ2-7; a weak D match, TRBD1 (8 bases). Germline V gene data show CDR1 as KGHSH and CDR2 as LQKENI. The ends were cut back, 5 bases at V and 7 bases at J, with 18 bases in the middle. There are 14 residues in the CDR3.

This clonotype was seen repeatedly, ten times or more. DNA for the CDR3: TGTGCCAGCAGCCTCGCGGGGGCTGATTCACCCCTCCACTTT. Protein: CASSLAGADSPLHF. V usage is TRBV7-9 and J usage is TRBJ1-6, with a tentative D call TRBD1 (6 bases). Trimming shortened V by 5 bases and J by 8 bases, and 13 bases separated the two germline ends. From germline, CDR1 is SEHNR and CDR2 FQNEAQ (reference sequence). This CDR3 comprises 14 residues.

The sample holds a few counts of this clonotype. The chain has TRBV5-4 and TRBJ2-3; 7 nucleotides align to TRBD2. CDR3 size: 15 residues. V dropped 4 bases and J dropped 4; count of bases not matched to a gene: 9. Per germline, CDR1 SGHNT and CDR2 YYREEE (reference sequence). CDR3 nucleotide sequence: TGTGCCAGCAGCAGGGGCGGGAGTATGTCAGATACGCAGTATTTT. Translation gives CASSRGGSMSDTQYF.

The rearrangement joins TRBV7-9 to TRBJ2-4; 9 nucleotides agree with TRBD1. Germline trimming cut 1 base from V and 7 bases from J; bases unmatched to any gene: 5. The CDR3 runs to 15 residues. The germline V gene encodes CDR1 SEHNR and CDR2 FQNEAQ (reference sequence). The CDR3 coding sequence is TGTGCCAGCAGCTTAGAACAGGGGGCGAGGAACATTCAGTACTTC. It encodes CASSLEQGARNIQYF.

This clonotype has a count of ten or more. V usage is TRBV9 and J usage is TRBJ2-3, with D hard to call. This CDR3 comprises 15 residues. With 0 bases removed from V and 6 bases from J, the gap between germline ends came to 14 bases. Germline V gene lookup returns CDR1 SGDLS and CDR2 YYNGEE. The CDR3 protein is CASSVEGFPADTQYF. The CDR3 region has the DNA TGTGCCAGCAGCGTAGAGGGTTTCCCAGCGGATACGCAGTATTTT.

In this sample, this clonotype turned up many times. V and J are TRBV27 and TRBJ1-1, with D perhaps matching TRBD1 (6 bases). The CDR3 covers 14 residues. Trimming pared 10 bases from V and 4 bases from J, leaving 19 bases between. Germline values: CDR1 MNHEY, CDR2 SMNVEV (reference sequence). In nucleotides, the CDR3 is TGTGCCACCCATTCTCCGGGGGGCGGCACTGAAGCTTTCTTT. As protein: CATHSPGGGTEAFF.

This clonotype was seen repeatedly, ten times or more. J is TRBJ2-5 and V is TRBV27; the D gene is possibly TRBD2 (5 bases). V gave up 3 bases and J gave up 0 bases, with 11 bases separating them. The CDR3 length is 15 residues. The germline gives CDR1 MNHEY, CDR2 SMNVEV (reference sequence). The CDR3, as DNA: TGTGCCAGCAGTTTCCTCCCGGGATACCAAGAGACCCAGTACTTC. Its protein product is CASSFLPGYQETQYF.

V gene TRBV21-1 combines with J gene TRBJ2-5; the table's D call, TRBD2, has no DNA check behind it. TRBV21-1 is reported as a pseudogene. The CDR3 extends over 16 amino acids. CDR3 nucleotides: TGTGCCAGCAGCAAAGTGGGGCAGACTAGCATGGAGACCCAGTACTTC. It is translated as CASSKVGQTSMETQYF.

This clonotype was picked up many times. This rearrangement joins TRBV2 to TRBJ2-1; 8 bases fit TRBD1. The CDR3 covers 13 residues. J was trimmed by 5 bases and V by 6 bases; bases with no gene match: 3. Germline loops: CDR1 SNHLY, CDR2 FYNNEI. The CDR3, as DNA: TGTGCCAGCAGCCCGGACAGGGACAATGAGCAGTTCTTC. Translated, it gives CASSPDRDNEQFF.

This clonotype was observed many times. The J gene is TRBJ2-1, the V gene TRBV27, with a tentative D call TRBD1 (6 bases). V dropped 6 bases and J dropped 4 bases, with 19 bases sitting between them. Germline values: CDR1 MNHEY, CDR2 SMNVEV (reference sequence). This CDR3 has 16 residues. For the CDR3, the DNA is TGTGCCAGCAGCCCAGGGGACCACTCCCTATACAATGAGCAGTTCTTC. It specifies CASSPGDHSLYNEQFF.

There are many counts of this clonotype. The chain joins TRBV28 to TRBJ2-5; D is uncertain. CDR1 MDHEN and CDR2 SYDVKM come from the germline V gene. The V gene lost 6 bases and the J gene lost 5 bases, with 16 bases spanning the gap. This CDR3 spans 14 amino acids. The DNA of the CDR3 is TGTGCCAGCAGCTCCACCTTAGGGCGGGAGACCCAGTACTTC. Translation gives CASSSTLGRETQYF.

This clonotype has a count of ten or more. The J gene is TRBJ2-2, the V gene TRBV5-1, with D uncertain. V was trimmed by 4 bases and J by 1 base, leaving 8 bases between them. Germline V CDR1 and CDR2: SGHRS, YFSETQ. The CDR3 has 14 residues. The chain's CDR3 is CASSQDRNTGELFF. For the CDR3, the DNA is TGCGCCAGCAGCCAGGACCGGAACACCGGGGAGCTGTTTTTT.

This clonotype was seen ten or more times. V and J are TRBV7-6 and TRBJ2-1, with TRBD1 as a possible D gene (5 bases). This CDR3 region has 12 residues. V lost 8 bases and J lost 2, with 7 bases in between. Germline loops: CDR1 SGHVS, CDR2 FNYEAQ. The CDR3 DNA is TGTGCCAGCGGACAAGCCTACAATGAGCAGTTCTTC. This sequence encodes CASGQAYNEQFF.

In its sample, this clonotype was seen many times. The chain combines TRBV20-1 with TRBJ2-4, with 11 bases aligning to TRBD1. Germline-derived CDR1 and CDR2 are DFQATT and SNEGSKA (reference sequence). The CDR3 runs 12 residues. The trim removed 5 bases at V and 8 bases at J, leaving 2 bases unmatched. CDR3 region: CSAGTGGDIQYF. DNA for the CDR3: TGCAGTGCTGGGACAGGGGGAGACATTCAGTACTTC.

This clonotype was seen many times. The chain combines TRBV20-1 with TRBJ2-7, with D possibly being TRBD1 (6 bases). Germline-derived CDR1 and CDR2 are DFQATT and SNEGSKA (reference sequence). V was clipped by 5 bases and J by 7 bases, with 21 bases between them. The CDR3 length is 14 residues. The CDR3 region has the DNA TGCAGTGCTGTGAACCGGGACACCCAAGGGGAGCAGTACTTC. Amino acid sequence: CSAVNRDTQGEQYF.

This clonotype was seen repeatedly, ten times or more. This sequence joins TRBV19 and TRBJ2-7; 7 positions agree with TRBD1. J was trimmed by 2 bases and V by 6 bases; bases with no gene match: 7. The CDR3 length is 14 residues. The V gene's germline CDR1 is LNHDA and CDR2 SQIVND (reference sequence). CDR3 DNA: TGTGCCAGTAGGAGGGACAGTCTGACCTACGAGCAGTACTTC. It translates to CASRRDSLTYEQYF.

This clonotype showed up just a few times. This rearrangement joins TRBV29-1 to TRBJ1-1; the D gene is possibly TRBD1 (5 bases). CDR3 size: 13 residues. Trimming took 6 bases from V and 0 from J, leaving 11 bases between them. Germline V CDR1 and CDR2: SQVTM, ANQGSEA. CDR3 nucleotide sequence: TGCAGCGTCCGGGGGGATCTGAACACTGAAGCTTTCTTT. Its translation is CSVRGDLNTEAFF. The whole variable domain, remainder taken from reference TRBV29-1 and TRBJ1-1, is SAVISQKPSRDICQRGTSLTIQCQVDSQVTMMFWYRQQPGQSLTLIATANQGSEATYESGFVIDKFPISRPNLTFSTLTVSNMSPEDSSIYLCSVRGDLNTEAFFGQGTRLTVV.

This clonotype is medium-sized in the sample. This chain links TRBV20-1 with TRBJ2-7; 8 positions agree with TRBD1. After removal of 3 bases from V and 5 bases from J, the junction contained 9 bases not matched to a gene. The germline V gene has CDR1 DFQATT and CDR2 SNEGSKA (reference sequence). The CDR3 is 14 residues long. The CDR3 protein is CSARSGGEFDEQYF. CDR3 DNA sequence: TGCAGTGCTAGGTCAGGGGGCGAATTCGACGAGCAGTACTTC.

In its sample, this clonotype was seen many times. The chain is built from TRBV20-1 and TRBJ2-3, with D possibly TRBD2 on 6 matching bases. CDR1 and CDR2 from the germline V gene are DFQATT and SNEGSKA (reference sequence). V shed 5 bases and J shed 6 bases, with 24 bases lying between them. CDR3 length: 16 residues. The CDR3 nucleotides read TGCAGTGCTGAACGCCCTGGGACTTCAACGGGGGATACGCAGTATTTT. The encoded protein is CSAERPGTSTGDTQYF.

This clonotype was recorded many times. The rearrangement joins TRBV28 to TRBJ2-7; TRBD2 might be the D (5 bases). This CDR3 has 13 amino acids. Germline V gives CDR1 MDHEN, CDR2 SYDVKM. Deletions cut 6 bases from V and 4 bases from J, with 13 bases between. As DNA, the CDR3 is TGTGCCAGCAGGCCGAGCGGTGGGTACGAGCAGTACTTC. Its translation is CASRPSGGYEQYF. The full variable domain, completed using reference TRBV28 and TRBJ2-7, is DVKVTQSSRYLVKRTGEKVFLECVQDMDHENMFWYRQDPGLGLRLIYFSYDVKMKEKGDIPEGYSVSREKKERFSLILESASTNQTSMYLCASRPSGGYEQYFGPGTRLTVT.

This clonotype showed up many times. This sequence joins TRBV6-5 and TRBJ1-1, with a possible D match to TRBD1 (6 bases). The CDR3 consists of 12 residues. The germline CDR1 and CDR2 sequences are MNHEY and SVGAGI. V was cut by 7 bases and J by 9 bases, with 15 bases left in between. CDR3 region: CASTSPDRKAFF. CDR3 coding DNA: TGTGCCAGCACATCCCCGGACAGAAAAGCTTTCTTT.